The T cell receptor beta chain described here comes from a study of blood T cells in healthy people across ages. General observations from the study: A roughly linear fall in TCR beta diversity per million T cells was seen with increasing age. Naive and antigen-experienced cells were not separated, limiting conclusive comparison.

The CDR3 consists of 13 residues. Trimming cost V 7 bases and J 5 bases, with 12 bases left between them. The use of a sample-barcoded 5' primer and a J-beta primer mix characterized a second PCR of about 7 to 12 cycles. In TCRdb, the 5' RACE reads were re-called with MiXCR into one record per CDR3 protein. This repertoire shows around 780,000 distinct CDR3 sequences, roughly 26% found once; its top ten account for less than 3.5%. Details on this clonotype: As yet, its antigen is unknown.

The same specimen was also included in a second study, on T cells of mothers and their children. As that study records: Whatever RNA was extracted went entirely into cDNA synthesis, at about 1.5 ug per 15 ul. Sample barcodes and 2-4 random nucleotides came from the second PCR's M1S primer.

V usage is TRBV12-3 or TRBV12-4 and J usage is TRBJ2-4; either TRBD1 or TRBD2 may fit D (5 bases each). The TCR originated in a boy aged 5-17 years in good health. Specimen: blood. The CDR3: CASIHRDQNIQYF. Written as DNA, the CDR3 is TGTGCCAGCATCCACCGGGACCAAAACATTCAGTACTTC.